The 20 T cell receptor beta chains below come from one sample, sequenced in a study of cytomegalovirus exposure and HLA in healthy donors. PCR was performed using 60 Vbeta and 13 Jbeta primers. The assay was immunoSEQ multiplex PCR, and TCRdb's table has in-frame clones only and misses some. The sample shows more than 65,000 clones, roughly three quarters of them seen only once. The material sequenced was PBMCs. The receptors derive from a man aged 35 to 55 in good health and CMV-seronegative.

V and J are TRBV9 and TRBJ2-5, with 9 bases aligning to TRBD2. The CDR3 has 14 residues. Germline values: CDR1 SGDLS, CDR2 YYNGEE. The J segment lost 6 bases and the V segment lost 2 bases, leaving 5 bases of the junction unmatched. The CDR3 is CASSVSSGVQTQYF. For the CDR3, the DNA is TGTGCCAGCAGCGTTTCTAGCGGGGTTCAGACCCAGTACTTC. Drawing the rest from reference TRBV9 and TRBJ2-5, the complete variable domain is DSGVTQTPKHLITATGQRVTLRCSPRSGDLSVYWYQQSLDQGLQFLIQYYNGEERAKGNILERFSAQQFPDLHSELNLSSLELGDSALYFCASSVSSGVQTQYFGPGTRLLVL.

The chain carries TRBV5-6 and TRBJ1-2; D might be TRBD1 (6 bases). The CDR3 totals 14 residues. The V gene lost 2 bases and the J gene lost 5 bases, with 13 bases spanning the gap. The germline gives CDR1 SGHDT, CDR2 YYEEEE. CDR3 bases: TGTGCCAGCAGCTTACCAGGGGCATGGTATGGCTACACCTTC. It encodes CASSLPGAWYGYTF.

CDR3 sequence: CARVGQGPAFPRAYNSPLHF. The CDR3 DNA reads TGCGCCAGGGTAGGACAGGGGCCCGCTTTCCCTCGGGCTTATAATTCACCCCTCCACTTT. This rearrangement joins TRBV10-1 to TRBJ1-6; 9 nucleotides line up with TRBD1. Trimming removed 9 bases from V and 4 bases from J; junction bases left unmatched: 22. The CDR3 has 20 residues. From germline, CDR1 is WNHNN and CDR2 SYGVQD (reference sequence).

The CDR3 here is CASRKEAGQLDGYTF. The CDR3 nucleotides are TGTGCCAGCAGAAAGGAGGCAGGTCAATTGGATGGCTACACCTTC. The J gene is TRBJ1-2, the V gene TRBV21-1. TRBV21-1 is termed a pseudogene. This CDR3 has 15 amino acids.

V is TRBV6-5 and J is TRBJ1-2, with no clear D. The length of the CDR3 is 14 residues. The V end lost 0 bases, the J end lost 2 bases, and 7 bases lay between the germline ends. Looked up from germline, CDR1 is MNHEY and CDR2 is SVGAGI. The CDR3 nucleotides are TGTGCCAGCAGTTACTCGAACGGGAACTATGGCTACACCTTC. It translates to CASSYSNGNYGYTF.

The CDR3: CASSRMRVDYGYTF. Here the CDR3 DNA reads TGTGCCAGCAGCAGGATGCGGGTAGACTATGGCTACACCTTC. The chain uses TRBV28 and TRBJ1-2, with unresolved D. The CDR3 loop spans 14 amino acids. With 6 bases removed from V and 3 bases from J, the gap between germline ends came to 14 bases. CDR1 is MDHEN, CDR2 SYDVKM, per germline.

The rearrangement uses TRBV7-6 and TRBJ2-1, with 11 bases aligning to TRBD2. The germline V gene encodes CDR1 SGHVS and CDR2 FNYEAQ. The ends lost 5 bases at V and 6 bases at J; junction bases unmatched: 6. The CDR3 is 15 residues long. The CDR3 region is CASSKLAGEFNEQFF. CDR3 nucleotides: TGTGCCAGCAGCAAACTAGCGGGGGAGTTCAATGAGCAGTTCTTC.

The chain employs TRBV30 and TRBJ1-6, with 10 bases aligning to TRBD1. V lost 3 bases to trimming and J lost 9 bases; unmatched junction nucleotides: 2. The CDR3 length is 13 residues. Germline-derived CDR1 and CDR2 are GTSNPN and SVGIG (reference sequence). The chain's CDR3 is CAWRGTGVSPLHF. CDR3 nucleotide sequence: TGTGCCTGGAGGGGGACAGGGGTTTCACCCCTCCACTTT.

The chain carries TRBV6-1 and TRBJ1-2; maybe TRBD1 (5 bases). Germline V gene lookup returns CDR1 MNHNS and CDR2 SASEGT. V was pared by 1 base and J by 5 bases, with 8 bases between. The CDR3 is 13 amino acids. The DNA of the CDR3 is TGTGCCAGCAGTGAAGGACAGAGATATGGCTACACCTTC. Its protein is CASSEGQRYGYTF.

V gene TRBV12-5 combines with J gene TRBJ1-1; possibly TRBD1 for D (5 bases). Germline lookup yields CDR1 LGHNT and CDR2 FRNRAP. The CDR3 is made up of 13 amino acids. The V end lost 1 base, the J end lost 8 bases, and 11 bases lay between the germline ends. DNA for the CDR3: TGTGCTAGTGGTTTGGGTAGGACAACGGAAGCTTTCTTT. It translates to CASGLGRTTEAFF.

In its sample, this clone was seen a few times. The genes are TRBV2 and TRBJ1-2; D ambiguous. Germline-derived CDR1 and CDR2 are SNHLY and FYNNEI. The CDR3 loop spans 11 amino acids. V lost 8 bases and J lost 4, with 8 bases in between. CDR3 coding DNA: TGTGCCAGCGACCCTAGCTATGGCTACACCTTC. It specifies CASDPSYGYTF.

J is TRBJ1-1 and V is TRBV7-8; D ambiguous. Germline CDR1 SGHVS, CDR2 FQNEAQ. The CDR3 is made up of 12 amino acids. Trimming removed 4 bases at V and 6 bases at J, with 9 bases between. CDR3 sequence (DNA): TGTGCCAGCAGCTCCTTAGTCTCTGAAGCTTTCTTT. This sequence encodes CASSSLVSEAFF.

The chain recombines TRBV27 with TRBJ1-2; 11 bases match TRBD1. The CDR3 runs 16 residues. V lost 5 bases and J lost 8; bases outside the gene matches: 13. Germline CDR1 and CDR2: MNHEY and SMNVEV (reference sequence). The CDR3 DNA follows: TGTGCCAGCAGTGTCACCGGGACAGGGGGTGTGGGGGGCTACACCTTC. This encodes CASSVTGTGGVGGYTF.

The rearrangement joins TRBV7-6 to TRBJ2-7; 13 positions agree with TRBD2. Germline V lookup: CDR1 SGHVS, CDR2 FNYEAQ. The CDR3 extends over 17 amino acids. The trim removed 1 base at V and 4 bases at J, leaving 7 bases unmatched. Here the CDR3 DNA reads TGTGCCAGCAGCTTAGGACTGGGGACTAGCGGGACTTACGAGCAGTACTTC. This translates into CASSLGLGTSGTYEQYF.

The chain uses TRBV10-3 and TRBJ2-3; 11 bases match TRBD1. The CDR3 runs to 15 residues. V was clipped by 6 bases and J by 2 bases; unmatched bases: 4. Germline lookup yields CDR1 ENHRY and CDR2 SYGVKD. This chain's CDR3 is CAIRPGQGDTDTQYF. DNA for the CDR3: TGTGCCATCAGGCCGGGACAGGGGGACACAGATACGCAGTATTTT.

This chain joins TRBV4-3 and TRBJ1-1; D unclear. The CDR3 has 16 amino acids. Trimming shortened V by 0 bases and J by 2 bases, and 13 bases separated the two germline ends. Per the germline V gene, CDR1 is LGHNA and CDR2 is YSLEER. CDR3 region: CASSQDHGLPNTEAFF. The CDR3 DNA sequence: TGCGCCAGCAGCCAAGATCACGGGTTACCAAACACTGAAGCTTTCTTT.

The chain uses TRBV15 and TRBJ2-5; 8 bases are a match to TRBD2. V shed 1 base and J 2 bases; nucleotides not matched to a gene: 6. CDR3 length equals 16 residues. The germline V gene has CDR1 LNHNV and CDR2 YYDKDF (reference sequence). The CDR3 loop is CATSRVLTSAQETQYF. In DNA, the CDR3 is TGTGCCACCAGCAGAGTTCTGACTAGCGCGCAAGAGACCCAGTACTTC.

For the CDR3, the DNA is TGTGCCAGCAGCTCCCTGGGGCAGGGGGTATACGAGCAGTACTTC. It yields the protein CASSSLGQGVYEQYF. The chain uses TRBV7-8 and TRBJ2-7, with 7 positions matching TRBD1. With V trimmed by 4 bases and J by 4 bases, 10 bases remained unmatched. The CDR3 has 15 amino acids. Germline lookup yields CDR1 SGHVS and CDR2 FQNEAQ.

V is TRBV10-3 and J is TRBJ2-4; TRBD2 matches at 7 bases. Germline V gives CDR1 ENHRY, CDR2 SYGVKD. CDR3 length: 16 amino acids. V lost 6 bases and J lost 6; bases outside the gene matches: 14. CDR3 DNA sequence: TGTGCCATCAGGATGGGATCCCGCGGGGGACTAAACATTCAGTACTTC. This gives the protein CAIRMGSRGGLNIQYF.

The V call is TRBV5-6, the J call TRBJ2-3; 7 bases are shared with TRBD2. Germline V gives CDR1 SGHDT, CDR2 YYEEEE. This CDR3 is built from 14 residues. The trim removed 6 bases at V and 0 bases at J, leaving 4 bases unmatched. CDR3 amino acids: CASTPGLSTDTQYF. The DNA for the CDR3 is TGTGCCAGCACCCCGGGACTAAGCACAGATACGCAGTATTTT.